Each of the 29 T cell receptor beta chains below was sequenced from the same sample in a study of blood T cell repertoires in COVID-19. Here immunoSEQ multiplex PCR was the method, and the copy in TCRdb shows in-frame clones only, minus some. Of some 100,000 clones detected, roughly 82% appear once; the ten largest clones hold about 7%. Source material: peripheral blood. These receptors came from a man aged 50 to 60 with active or convalescent COVID-19.

V is TRBV6-1 and J is TRBJ2-7, with 7 bases fitting TRBD1. The CDR3 runs to 12 residues. CDR1 is MNHNS and CDR2 is SASEGT in the germline V gene. V dropped 2 bases and J dropped 7; count of bases not matched to a gene: 2. The CDR3 nucleotides read TGTGCCAGCAGTGAACTGGACAGGGAGCAGTACGTC. Translation gives CASSELDREQYV.

This chain uses TRBV2 with TRBJ2-5; 10 nucleotides agree with TRBD1. Trimming at V came to 7 bases and at J to 4 bases, leaving 9 bases not matched to a gene. CDR3 length: 15 residues. Germline values: CDR1 SNHLY, CDR2 FYNNEI. This CDR3 is CASNWIGTGVETQYF. The CDR3 DNA follows: TGTGCCAGCAACTGGATAGGGACAGGGGTAGAGACCCAGTACTTC.

By proportion, this clone is medium-sized. This rearrangement joins TRBV3-1 (or the pseudogene TRBV3-2) to TRBJ2-2; TRBD1 matches 7 bases. CDR3 length: 16 residues. CDR1 and CDR2 from the germline V gene are LGHDT and YNNKEL (reference sequence). Trimming removed 4 bases from V and 0 bases from J; junction bases left unmatched: 5. The CDR3 reads CASSPPGQANTGELFF. CDR3 nucleotides: TGTGCCAGCAGCCCCCCCGGACAGGCGAACACCGGGGAGCTGTTTTTT.

The V call is TRBV5-1, the J call TRBJ1-1, with a weak D call TRBD1 (6 bases). The CDR3 contains 13 residues. Trimming took off 4 bases at V and 5 bases at J, with 12 bases between the two ends. From germline, CDR1 is SGHRS and CDR2 YFSETQ. This chain's CDR3 is CASSPHTGTEAFF. Written as DNA, the CDR3 is TGCGCCAGCAGCCCCCATACAGGGACTGAAGCTTTCTTT.

The chain uses TRBV6-1 and TRBJ2-1, with 7 bases fitting TRBD1. CDR3 length: 15 residues. Germline CDR1 reads MNHNS; CDR2 reads SASEGT. Trimming took 2 bases from V and 2 from J; bases not matched to a gene: 3. CDR3 amino acids: CASSEPGTAYNEQFF. The CDR3 DNA reads TGTGCCAGCAGTGAACCAGGGACAGCCTACAATGAGCAGTTCTTC.

This chain connects TRBV4-1 to TRBJ1-6; no clear D. The CDR3 has 16 residues. Trimming cost V 1 base and J 4 bases, with 11 bases left between them. Germline CDR1 reads MGHRA; CDR2 reads YSYEKL. The DNA of the CDR3 is TGCGCCAGCAGCCAAGCGAGGGCCCTATATAATTCACCCCTCCACTTT. This translates into CASSQARALYNSPLHF.

The chain is built from TRBV27 and TRBJ1-6, with TRBD1 matching over 9 bases. In germline, CDR1 is MNHEY, CDR2 SMNVEV (reference sequence). This CDR3 region has 14 residues. The V segment lost 6 bases and the J segment 9 bases; nucleotides outside the gene matches: 6. CDR3 sequence: CASSSGQGISPLHF. In nucleotides, the CDR3 is TGTGCCAGCAGCTCGGGACAGGGTATTTCACCCCTCCACTTT.

This clone was observed a single time. In DNA, the CDR3 is TGTGCCAGCAGCTACCCGGGACAGGGCACCGGGGAGCTGTTTTTT. Its translation is CASSYPGQGTGELFF. The chain combines TRBV5-4 with TRBJ2-2, with 9 bases fitting TRBD1. Germline V gene sequence: CDR1 SGHNT, CDR2 YYREEE (reference sequence). Unmatched junction bases numbered 4, after V lost 3 bases and J lost 4 bases. The CDR3 has 15 amino acids.

V gene TRBV24-1 combines with J gene TRBJ1-5; 7 positions agree with TRBD1. This CDR3 contains 13 residues. From germline, CDR1 is KGHDR and CDR2 SFDVKD. The V segment lost 9 bases and the J segment 6 bases; nucleotides outside the gene matches: 7. DNA of the CDR3: TGTGCCACCCCCGCCAGGGGGTCTCAGCCCCAGCATTTT. Its protein is CATPARGSQPQHF.

The chain recombines TRBV7-2 with TRBJ2-7, with D perhaps matching TRBD1 (6 bases). The CDR3 spans 14 residues. The germline V and J ends were trimmed by 5 bases and 4 bases, with 15 bases remaining between them. The germline gives CDR1 SGHTA, CDR2 FQGNSA. The CDR3 protein is CASSPDRNLYEQYF. CDR3 DNA: TGTGCCAGCAGCCCGGACAGAAATCTATACGAGCAGTACTTC.

J is TRBJ1-5 and V is TRBV2; D uncertain. This CDR3 spans 14 amino acids. CDR1 and CDR2 (germline): SNHLY, FYNNEI. Trimming took off 5 bases at V and 0 bases at J, with 8 bases between the two ends. The CDR3, as DNA: TGTGCCAGCAGTCCTACAGATAGCAATCAGCCCCAGCATTTT. This sequence encodes CASSPTDSNQPQHF.

The genes are TRBV7-2 and TRBJ2-7; D is undetermined. CDR3 length: 15 residues. V dropped 1 base and J dropped 2 bases, with 12 bases sitting between them. Germline V gene sequence: CDR1 SGHTA, CDR2 FQGNSA. CDR3 bases: TGTGCCAGCAGCTTAGATACCACTCCAACCTACGAGCAGTACTTC. Amino acids: CASSLDTTPTYEQYF.

V usage is TRBV28 and J usage is TRBJ1-3; D uncertain. The germline V gene has CDR1 MDHEN and CDR2 SYDVKM. Trimming took 5 bases from V and 1 from J, leaving 6 bases between them. The length of the CDR3 is 13 residues. In DNA form, the CDR3 reads TGTGCCAGCAGTACTACGTCTGGAAACACCATATATTTT. Translation: CASSTTSGNTIYF.

This rearrangement joins TRBV3-1 (or the pseudogene TRBV3-2) to TRBJ2-5, with a possible D match to TRBD2 (6 bases). Trimming removed 1 base from V and 0 bases from J, with 9 bases in between. Germline CDR1 reads LGHDT; CDR2 reads YNNKEL (reference sequence). This CDR3 has 15 residues. The CDR3 protein is CASSQGGGYQETQYF. CDR3 bases: TGTGCCAGCAGCCAAGGTGGGGGGTACCAAGAGACCCAGTACTTC.

This sequence joins TRBV6-5 and TRBJ2-1, with a possible D match to TRBD1 (6 bases). V lost 5 bases, J lost 7 bases, and 9 bases lay in between. The CDR3 totals 12 residues. Per germline, CDR1 MNHEY and CDR2 SVGAGI. CDR3 in DNA: TGTGCCAGCAGTCGGCAGGGGAATGAGCAGTTCTTC. Translating it yields CASSRQGNEQFF.

The CDR3 DNA is TGTGCCAGCAGTGAAGCTTGGACAGGGAGGGTGTCACCCCTCCACTTT. Amino acids: CASSEAWTGRVSPLHF. The V call is TRBV6-1, the J call TRBJ1-6; the match to TRBD1 covers 8 bases. V lost 0 bases, J lost 10 bases, and 8 bases stayed unmatched. The CDR3 consists of 16 residues. Germline values: CDR1 MNHNS, CDR2 SASEGT.

The V call is TRBV7-9, the J call TRBJ2-7, with TRBD1 identical over 9 bases. The CDR3 has 14 amino acids. Germline lookup yields CDR1 SEHNR and CDR2 FQNEAQ (reference sequence). The V and J ends lost 5 bases and 2 bases, in that order; junction bases with no gene match: 4. DNA for the CDR3: TGTGCCAGCAGCGCGGACAGGGGTCCCTACGAGCAGTACTTC. Translation gives CASSADRGPYEQYF.

This clone was detected only a few times. This sequence joins TRBV18 and TRBJ2-1; a weak D match, TRBD1 (5 bases). Germline-derived CDR1 and CDR2 are KGHSH and LQKENI. The CDR3 is made up of 17 amino acids. Trimming removed 3 bases from V and 0 bases from J, with 15 bases in between. The CDR3 loop is CASSPTARVGSYNEQFF. The CDR3 DNA reads TGTGCCAGCTCACCTACCGCCAGGGTAGGCTCCTACAATGAGCAGTTCTTC.

The rearrangement links TRBV2 to TRBJ1-2; D unclear. The CDR3 totals 13 residues. Germline CDR1 SNHLY, CDR2 FYNNEI. V dropped 10 bases and J dropped 4 bases, with 16 bases sitting between them. The CDR3 sequence: CAILGGLAYGYTF. The CDR3 DNA is TGTGCCATCCTTGGAGGGCTTGCCTATGGCTACACCTTC.

The rearrangement joins TRBV19 to TRBJ2-2; unclear D gene. Germline V gives CDR1 LNHDA, CDR2 SQIVND (reference sequence). V lost 7 bases and J lost 5, with 8 bases in between. CDR3 length equals 12 residues. CDR3 bases: TGTGCCAGTACCCCTCAGACCGGGGAGCTGTTTTTT. Translation gives CASTPQTGELFF. Combining the CDR3 with reference TRBV19 and TRBJ2-2 gives the whole variable domain DGGITQSPKYLFRKEGQNVTLSCEQNLNHDAMYWYRQDPGQGLRLIYYSQIVNDFQKGDIAEGYSVSREKKESFPLTVTSAQKNPTAFYLCASTPQTGELFFGEGSRLTVL.

This clone came up once. The chain carries TRBV5-1 and TRBJ2-6; D is perhaps TRBD2 (6 bases). Germline V lookup: CDR1 SGHRS, CDR2 YFSETQ. This CDR3 is 18 amino acids long. Trimming stripped 4 bases from V and 1 base from J, with 18 bases between. CDR3 sequence reads: CASSTGRTVTSGANVLTF. The CDR3, as DNA: TGCGCCAGCAGCACGGGGAGGACGGTTACGTCTGGGGCCAACGTCCTGACTTTC.

The gene calls are TRBV5-1 and TRBJ2-5, with 9 bases fitting TRBD1. The CDR3 has 14 amino acids. Germline CDR1 and CDR2: SGHRS and YFSETQ. V gave up 4 bases and J gave up 6 bases; unmatched junction bases: 7. CDR3 amino acids: CASSEGQGFQTQYF. The CDR3 nucleotides read TGCGCCAGCAGCGAGGGACAGGGTTTTCAGACCCAGTACTTC.

The V and J genes are TRBV6-2 or TRBV6-3 and TRBJ1-2; D may be TRBD1 (6 bases). V shed 4 bases and J shed 6 bases, with 12 bases lying between them. The CDR3 is 13 residues long. Germline-derived CDR1 and CDR2 are MNHEY and SVGEGT. The CDR3 protein is CASSFSGANGYTF. Here the CDR3 DNA reads TGTGCCAGCAGTTTCTCGGGGGCCAATGGCTACACCTTC.

This sequence joins TRBV6-2 or TRBV6-3 and TRBJ1-1; unclear D gene. Germline V gives CDR1 MNHEY, CDR2 SVGEGT. Trimming shortened V by 0 bases and J by 1 base, and 12 bases separated the two germline ends. The CDR3 length is 16 residues. In nucleotides, the CDR3 is TGTGCCAGCAGTTACTCGAGGTCCAGCTGGAACACTGAAGCTTTCTTT. It is translated as CASSYSRSSWNTEAFF.

The CDR3 DNA sequence: TGTGCCAGCAGCTCCGACAGGGCTAGCACAGATACGCAGTATTTT. It yields the protein CASSSDRASTDTQYF. The chain couples TRBV5-4 to TRBJ2-3, with 7 bases lining up with TRBD1. This CDR3 is built from 15 residues. The V segment lost 3 bases and the J segment 0 bases; nucleotides outside the gene matches: 4. CDR1 SGHNT and CDR2 YYREEE come from the germline V gene (reference sequence).

The chain is built from TRBV2 and TRBJ2-3, with unresolved D. The CDR3 covers 12 residues. In germline, CDR1 is SNHLY, CDR2 FYNNEI. V lost 6 bases and J lost 2, with 6 bases in between. The CDR3 is CASRGDTDTQYF. For the CDR3, the DNA is TGTGCCAGCAGAGGAGACACAGATACGCAGTATTTT.

This clone was seen just once. This specimen includes other DNA sequences encoding the same CDR3. V is TRBV28 and J is TRBJ1-6, with TRBD1 as a possible D gene (5 bases). CDR1 and CDR2 (germline): MDHEN, SYDVKM. V dropped 6 bases and J dropped 0 bases, with 12 bases sitting between them. CDR3 size: 16 residues. The DNA of the CDR3 is TGTGCCAGCAGATCTACAGGAAGCTCCTATAATTCACCCCTCCACTTT. Encoded protein: CASRSTGSSYNSPLHF.

The V call is TRBV7-2, the J call TRBJ2-2; 7 nucleotides match TRBD2. Trimming removed 5 bases from V and 5 bases from J; junction bases left unmatched: 8. The CDR3 sequence is 15 residues long. The germline CDR1 and CDR2 sequences are SGHTA and FQGNSA. CDR3 protein: CASSPLLAATGELFF. As DNA, the CDR3 is TGTGCCAGCAGCCCCCTTCTAGCGGCGACCGGGGAGCTGTTTTTT. Based on the CDR3 plus reference TRBV7-2 and TRBJ2-2, the full variable domain is GAGVSQSPSNKVTEKGKDVELRCDPISGHTALYWYRQSLGQGLEFLIYFQGNSAPDKSGLPSDRFSAERTGGSVSTLTIQRTQQEDSAVYLCASSPLLAATGELFFGEGSRLTVL.

This clone was seen a few times. The rearrangement links TRBV28 to TRBJ1-5; D is ambiguous. The CDR3 covers 12 residues. V was pared by 5 bases and J by 7 bases, with 9 bases between. Per germline, CDR1 MDHEN and CDR2 SYDVKM. Written as DNA, the CDR3 is TGTGCCAGCAGTCCCTCGGGGCAGCCCCAGCATTTT. Encoded protein: CASSPSGQPQHF.